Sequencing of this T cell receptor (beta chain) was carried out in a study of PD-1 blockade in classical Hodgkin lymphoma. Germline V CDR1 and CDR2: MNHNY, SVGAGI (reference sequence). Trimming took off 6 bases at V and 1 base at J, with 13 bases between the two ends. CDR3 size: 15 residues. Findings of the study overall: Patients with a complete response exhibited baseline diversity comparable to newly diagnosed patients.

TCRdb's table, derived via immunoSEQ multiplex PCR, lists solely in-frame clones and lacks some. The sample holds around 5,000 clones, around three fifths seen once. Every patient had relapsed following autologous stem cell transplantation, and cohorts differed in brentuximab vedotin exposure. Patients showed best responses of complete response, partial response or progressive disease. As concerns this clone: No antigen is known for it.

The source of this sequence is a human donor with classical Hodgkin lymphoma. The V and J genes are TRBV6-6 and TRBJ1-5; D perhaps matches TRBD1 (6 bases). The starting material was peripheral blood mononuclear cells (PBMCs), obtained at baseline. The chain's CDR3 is CASSKRGLSNQPQHF. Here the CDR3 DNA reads TGTGCCAGCAGCAAAAGGGGGTTGAGCAATCAGCCCCAGCATTTT.